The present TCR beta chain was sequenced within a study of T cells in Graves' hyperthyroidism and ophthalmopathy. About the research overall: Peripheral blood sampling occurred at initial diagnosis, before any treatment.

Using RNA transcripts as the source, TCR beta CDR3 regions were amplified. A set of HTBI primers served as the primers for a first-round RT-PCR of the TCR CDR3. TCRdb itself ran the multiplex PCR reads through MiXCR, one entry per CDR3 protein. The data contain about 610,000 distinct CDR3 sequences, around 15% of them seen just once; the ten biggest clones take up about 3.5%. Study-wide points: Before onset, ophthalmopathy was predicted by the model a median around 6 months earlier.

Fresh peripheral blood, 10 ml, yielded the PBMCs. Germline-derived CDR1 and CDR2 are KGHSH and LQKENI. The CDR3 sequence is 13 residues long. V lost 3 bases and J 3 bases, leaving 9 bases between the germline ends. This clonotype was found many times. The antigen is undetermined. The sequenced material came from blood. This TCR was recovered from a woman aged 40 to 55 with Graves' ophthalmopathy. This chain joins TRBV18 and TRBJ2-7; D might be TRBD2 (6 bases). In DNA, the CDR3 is TGTGCCAGCTCACCGAGGAGGGACTACGAGCAGTACTTC. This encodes CASSPRRDYEQYF.